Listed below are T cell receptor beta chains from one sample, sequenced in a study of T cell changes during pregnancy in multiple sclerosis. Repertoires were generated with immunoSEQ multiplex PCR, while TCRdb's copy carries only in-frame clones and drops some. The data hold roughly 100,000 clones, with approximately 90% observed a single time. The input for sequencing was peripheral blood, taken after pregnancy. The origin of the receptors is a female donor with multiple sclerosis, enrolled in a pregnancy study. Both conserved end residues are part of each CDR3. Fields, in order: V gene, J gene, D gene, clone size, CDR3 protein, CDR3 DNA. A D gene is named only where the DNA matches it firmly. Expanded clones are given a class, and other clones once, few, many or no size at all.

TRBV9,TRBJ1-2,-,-,CASSLNQRTGEKGYTF,TGTGCCAGCAGCCTCAATCAAAGGACTGGCGAAAAGGGCTACACCTTC
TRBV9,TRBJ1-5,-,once,CASSETGTLVQPQHF,TGTGCCAGCAGCGAAACCGGGACATTGGTACAGCCCCAGCATTTT
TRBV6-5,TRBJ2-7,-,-,CASSYFRGNSYEQYF,TGTGCCAGCAGTTACTTCCGGGGGAACTCCTACGAGCAGTACTTC
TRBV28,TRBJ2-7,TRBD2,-,CASSLRKTSGRPSEQYF,TGTGCCAGCAGTTTACGGAAGACTAGCGGGAGGCCCAGCGAGCAGTACTTC
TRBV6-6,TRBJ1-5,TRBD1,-,CASSHTGGSNQPQHF,TGTGCCAGCAGTCATACAGGGGGTAGCAATCAGCCCCAGCATTTT
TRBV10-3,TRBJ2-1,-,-,CAIRGELTGTSDEQFF,TGTGCCATCAGGGGGGAGCTGACTGGGACAAGCGATGAGCAGTTCTTC
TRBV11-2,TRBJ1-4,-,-,CASSSPGQREEKLFF,TGTGCCAGCAGCTCACCGGGACAAAGGGAAGAAAAACTGTTTTTT
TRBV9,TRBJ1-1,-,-,CASSVGPRRNTEAFF,TGTGCCAGCAGCGTAGGGCCGAGGAGGAACACTGAAGCTTTCTTT
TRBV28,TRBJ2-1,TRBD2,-,CASSYGTSGSEQFF,TGTGCCAGCAGTTACGGGACTAGCGGTAGTGAGCAGTTCTTC
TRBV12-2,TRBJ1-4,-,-,CASRLVRLSATNEKLFF,TGTGCAAGTCGCTTGGTGCGACTGTCTGCAACTAATGAAAAACTGTTTTTT
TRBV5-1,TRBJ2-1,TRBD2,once,CASSLGAGGYNEQFF,TGCGCCAGCAGCTTGGGAGCGGGGGGATACAATGAGCAGTTCTTC
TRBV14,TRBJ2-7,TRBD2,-,CASSGKGGSSPYEQYF,TGTGCCAGCAGCGGCAAAGGCGGGAGCTCTCCCTACGAGCAGTACTTC
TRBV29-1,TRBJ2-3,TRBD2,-,CSVDPISGGTDTQYF,TGCAGCGTTGACCCTATTAGCGGGGGTACAGATACGCAGTATTTT
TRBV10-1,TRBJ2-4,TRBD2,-,CAIPGLAALAKNIQYF,TGCGCCATCCCTGGACTAGCGGCACTAGCCAAAAACATTCAGTACTTC